Sequencing of this T cell receptor beta chain was carried out in a study of cytomegalovirus exposure and HLA in healthy donors. As for the donors, each was a healthy bone marrow donor. The PCR was carried out with 60 Vbeta primers and 13 Jbeta primers. Some clones are missing from TCRdb's copy, which holds only in-frame ones; the method was immunoSEQ multiplex PCR. There are 150,000 or so clones in the sample; nearly 80% occur only once, and 3% to 3.5% lies in the top ten. Looked up from germline, CDR1 is SGHDT and CDR2 is YYEEEE. Trimming pared 2 bases from V and 4 bases from J, leaving 6 bases between. This CDR3 has 12 residues. This clone occurred once.

The sequencing input was PBMCs. The chain uses TRBV5-6 and TRBJ1-1; no clear D. This receptor was taken from a woman between 40 and 50 years old in good health and CMV-seronegative. The CDR3 sequence is CASSFSGTEAFF. CDR3 nucleotide sequence: TGTGCCAGCAGCTTCAGTGGCACTGAAGCTTTCTTT.